This T cell receptor (beta chain) was sequenced in a study of cytomegalovirus exposure and HLA in healthy donors. Regarding the study as a whole: Many donors shared some public TCRs, even though most TCR sequences were rare. The study reported that TCR beta sequences accurately predicted HLA-A and HLA-B alleles in most subjects.

With 60 Vbeta and 13 Jbeta primers, the PCR was carried out. Only in-frame clones appear in the TCRdb table, and some are missing; sequencing was by immunoSEQ multiplex PCR. The sample holds 250,000 to 350,000 clones, 75% to 90% seen once. This CDR3 comprises 15 residues. Between the trimmed V and J ends, which lost 6 bases and 0 bases, there was a span of 12 bases. Germline CDR1 reads LNHDA; CDR2 reads SQIVND (reference sequence). Comment on this clone: Its antigen is unidentified.

The material sequenced was PBMCs. This sequence was found in a man aged 35 to 55 in good health and CMV-seropositive. The V and J genes are TRBV19 and TRBJ1-5, with TRBD1 as a possible D gene (6 bases). CDR3 sequence: CASRTTGNSNQPQHF. The CDR3 DNA follows: TGTGCCAGTAGGACAACAGGGAATAGCAATCAGCCCCAGCATTTT.